This record looks at one TCR beta chain sequence and its context. Antigen specificity is unknown. This sample is drawn from a study of cytomegalovirus exposure and HLA in healthy donors. Study context: About 84% of roughly 430 genotyped donors fell in the Caucasian-associated ancestry cluster.

Use of 60 Vbeta and 13 Jbeta primers characterized the PCR. Clones were sequenced by immunoSEQ multiplex PCR, and TCRdb holds only the in-frame ones, with some missing. The repertoire shows under 65,000 clones; the top ten hold 3.6%. Study-level results: TCR beta V- and J-gene trimming was later associated with a missense DCLRE1C variant. The study flagged around 150 TCR beta chains as cytomegalovirus-associated.

Germline lookup yields CDR1 SEHNR and CDR2 FQNEAQ (reference sequence). The germline V and J ends were trimmed by 3 bases and 8 bases, with 17 bases remaining between them. CDR3 length equals 15 residues. Sequencing input: PBMCs. The rearrangement uses TRBV7-9 and TRBJ2-1; possibly TRBD2 for D (7 bases). The clonotype originates from a woman aged 18-30 years in good health and CMV-seronegative. The CDR3 nucleotides are TGTGCCAGCAGCTTTCATGTGGGGGGGCTCGATGAGCAGTTCTTC. Its protein is CASSFHVGGLDEQFF.